The present entry profiles one T cell receptor beta chain with its context. Antigen unknown. Rectal tissue came from one to two pinch biopsies taken at colonoscopy. This record comes from a study of pediatric ulcerative colitis. Study findings and constraints: Acute severe colitis showed lower rectal diversity from clonal expansions.

V lost 5 bases to trimming and J lost 5 bases, with 10 bases between them. CDR1 ENHRY and CDR2 SYGVKD come from the germline V gene. CDR3 length: 12 residues. Up to 500,000 reads were sequenced per sample. Sequencing was performed with immunoSEQ multiplex PCR; in TCRdb, only in-frame clones are kept and a portion is missing. This sample has 44,000 or so clones, with 78% found just once. The origin of this receptor is a girl between 5 and 17 years old with moderate ulcerative colitis. The chain joins TRBV10-3 to TRBJ2-7; no clear D gene. Specimen: gut tissue. The DNA of the CDR3 is TGTGCCATCAGTCCAAGGCAGAACGAGCAGTACTTC. It yields the protein CAISPRQNEQYF.